Listed below are T cell receptor beta chains from one sample, sequenced in a study of human T cells and chemical hapten exposure. TCRdb ran MiXCR on the RACE reads and lists one entry per CDR3 protein. The table includes around 110,000 distinct CDR3 sequences, around 10% detected once. Here the sequenced sample was whole blood, taken in connection with sensitization to the hapten diphenylcyclopropenone (DPC). Receptors originate from a woman aged 45-65 years with alopecia areata. Some clones in this sample may be carry-over from other donors' samples. CDR3s include the opening cysteine and the closing phenylalanine or tryptophan. The D gene is left open where the match is weak. The listing skips clone size in some rows; elsewhere it reads once, few, many or a size class.

v_call,j_call,d_call,clone_size,cdr3_aa,cdr3_nt
TRBV5-1,TRBJ1-1,.,.,CASRMEQEAFF,TGCGCCAGCAGAATGGAGCAGGAAGCTTTCTTT
TRBV12-3/TRBV12-4,TRBJ2-5,.,.,CASTPGGRVETQYF,TGTGCCAGCACCCCCGGGGGGCGGGTAGAGACCCAGTACTTC
TRBV28,TRBJ1-1,.,few,CASRTPGNTEAFF,TGTGCCAGCCGTACCCCCGGGAACACTGAAGCTTTCTTT
TRBV5-1,TRBJ1-2,.,many,CASSLESGYGYTF,TGCGCCAGCAGCTTGGAGTCGGGCTATGGCTACACCTTC
TRBV7-9,TRBJ1-5,TRBD1,few,CASSFGRSGTGRGFSNQPQHF,TGTGCCAGCAGCTTTGGTCGCTCCGGGACAGGGAGAGGATTCAGCAATCAGCCCCAGCATTTT
TRBV3-1,TRBJ2-7,.,.,CASSRRGSRVQSREQYF,TGTGCCAGCAGCCGCCGTGGATCCAGAGTTCAATCGAGGGAGCAGTACTTC
TRBV6-6,TRBJ1-2,.,few,CASTRGGSLRGYTF,TGTGCCAGCACTAGAGGAGGGTCGTTACGTGGCTACACCTTC
TRBV20-1,TRBJ2-2,TRBD2,few,CSASPAGGPGELFF,TGCAGTGCTAGTCCAGCGGGAGGCCCCGGGGAGCTGTTTTTT
TRBV18,TRBJ2-7,.,.,CASSPSFANEQYF,TGTGCCAGCTCACCGAGTTTTGCTAACGAGCAGTACTTC
TRBV4-1,TRBJ2-6,.,many,CASSPTDSGANVLTF,TGCGCCAGCAGCCCTACAGACTCTGGGGCCAACGTCCTGACTTTC
TRBV7-6,TRBJ2-1,TRBD1,.,CASSLNRGNEQFF,TGTGCCAGCAGCTTGAACAGGGGAAATGAGCAGTTCTTC
TRBV21-1,TRBJ2-5,.,many,CASSERTIVAGGPYQETQYF,TGTGCCAGCAGCGAAAGAACTATAGTAGCGGGGGGCCCGTACCAAGAGACCCAGTACTTC
TRBV6-2/TRBV6-3,TRBJ2-2,.,many,CASTQGGGELFF,TGTGCCAGCACCCAGGGAGGCGGGGAGCTGTTTTTT
TRBV5-4,TRBJ2-5,TRBD2,few,CASSLGPGLAVQETQYF,TGTGCCAGCAGCTTGGGCCCCGGACTAGCGGTCCAAGAGACCCAGTACTTC
TRBV29-1,TRBJ2-2,.,few,CSVGTVYTGELFF,TGCAGCGTTGGGACTGTTTACACCGGGGAGCTGTTTTTT
TRBV11-2,TRBJ2-3,.,many,CASSLVPLSTDTQYF,TGTGCCAGCAGCTTAGTCCCCCTGAGCACAGATACGCAGTATTTT
TRBV7-6,TRBJ2-3,.,.,CASSPNLLSPTDTQYF,TGTGCCAGCAGCCCGAACCTCCTATCACCCACAGATACGCAGTATTTT
TRBV28,TRBJ2-4,.,few,CASSFFISGDKAKNIQYF,TGTGCCAGCAGTTTTTTCATTTCGGGTGACAAAGCCAAAAACATTCAGTACTTC
TRBV11-2,TRBJ2-1,.,.,CASSLMQGSDEQFF,TGTGCCAGCAGCTTAATGCAGGGTTCCGATGAGCAGTTCTTC
TRBV4-2,TRBJ1-2,.,.,CASSQDGGYTF,TGTGCCAGCAGCCAAGATGGGGGCTACACCTTC
TRBV5-1,TRBJ2-3,.,few,CASRSQANTDTQYF,TGCGCCAGCAGGTCACAGGCAAACACAGATACGCAGTATTTT
TRBV28,TRBJ1-5,.,.,CASNLRDRIPSGNQPQHF,TGTGCCAGCAACCTTAGGGATCGAATCCCTTCAGGCAATCAGCCCCAGCATTTT
TRBV6-5,TRBJ1-1,.,few,CASSYEGGTEAFF,TGTGCCAGCAGTTACGAGGGAGGTACTGAAGCTTTCTTT
TRBV12-3/TRBV12-4,TRBJ1-1,.,few,CASSSSGRGNTEAFF,TGTGCCAGCAGTTCCTCAGGGCGGGGTAACACTGAAGCTTTCTTT
TRBV6-2/TRBV6-3,TRBJ2-3,TRBD2,many,CASRRTSRRDTQYF,TGTGCCAGCAGAAGGACTAGCCGGCGGGATACGCAGTATTTT
TRBV5-1,TRBJ2-1,.,many,CASSGGVYNEQFF,TGCGCCAGCAGTGGGGGTGTCTACAATGAGCAGTTCTTC
TRBV7-2,TRBJ1-2,.,few,CASSLDHNSYGYTF,TGTGCCAGCAGCTTAGATCATAACTCCTATGGCTACACCTTC
TRBV20-1,TRBJ1-2,TRBD1,.,CSARPGQGVYGYTF,TGCAGTGCCAGACCGGGACAGGGCGTCTATGGCTACACCTTC
TRBV7-2,TRBJ2-2,TRBD2,few,CASSARLAGADTGELFF,TGTGCCAGCAGCGCCAGACTAGCGGGAGCCGACACCGGGGAGCTGTTTTTT
TRBV12-3/TRBV12-4,TRBJ2-1,TRBD2,few,CASSNKAGNPYNEQFF,TGTGCCAGCAGTAATAAAGCGGGAAACCCCTACAATGAGCAGTTCTTC
TRBV6-2/TRBV6-3,TRBJ1-1,.,many,CASSYGTEAFF,TGTGCCAGCAGTTATGGGACTGAAGCTTTCTTT
TRBV6-5,TRBJ2-3,TRBD1,.,CASSATGVLTDTQYF,TGTGCCAGCAGTGCGACAGGGGTCCTCACAGATACGCAGTATTTT
TRBV6-5,TRBJ2-7,.,.,CASSYIGGATEQYF,TGTGCCAGCAGTTACATCGGGGGCGCCACGGAGCAGTACTTC
TRBV29-1,TRBJ1-2,.,.,CSSHAGGYGYTF,TGCAGCTCCCACGCGGGGGGCTATGGCTACACCTTC
TRBV2,TRBJ2-7,TRBD1,many,CASSTQGQGPYEQYF,TGTGCCAGCAGCACCCAGGGACAGGGCCCCTACGAGCAGTACTTC
TRBV5-1,TRBJ2-5,.,many,CASSRYGQTVQETQYF,TGCGCCAGCAGCCGTTACGGACAGACAGTGCAAGAGACCCAGTACTTC
TRBV29-1,TRBJ1-1,.,.,CSVERNSVYTEAFF,TGCAGCGTTGAGCGGAATAGCGTGTACACTGAAGCTTTCTTT
TRBV18,TRBJ1-4,.,few,CASSPGQTMTEKLFF,TGTGCCAGCTCACCTGGACAGACCATGACCGAAAAACTGTTTTTT
TRBV6-5,TRBJ1-6,TRBD1,.,CASSQGARSPLHF,TGTGCCAGCAGCCAGGGGGCACGGTCACCCCTCCACTTT
TRBV5-5,TRBJ2-1,.,few,CASSFYRGGLINEQFF,TGTGCCAGCAGCTTCTACAGGGGAGGGCTCATAAATGAGCAGTTCTTC
TRBV12-3/TRBV12-4,TRBJ2-2,TRBD1,few,CASTRQGAATGELFF,TGTGCCAGCACAAGACAGGGGGCGGCCACCGGGGAGCTGTTTTTT
TRBV7-9,TRBJ2-1,TRBD2,few,CASSSPSGGQRGNEQFF,TGTGCCAGCAGCTCACCTAGCGGGGGGCAGAGAGGAAATGAGCAGTTCTTC
TRBV27,TRBJ1-5,.,.,CASSEQGSQPQHF,TGTGCCAGCAGTGAACAGGGTTCTCAGCCCCAGCATTTT
TRBV12-3/TRBV12-4,TRBJ2-2,TRBD1,many,CAFLGQLNTGELFF,TGTGCCTTCTTGGGACAGTTGAACACCGGGGAGCTGTTTTTT
TRBV29-1,TRBJ2-3,TRBD1,many,CSVAGQGTDTQYF,TGCAGCGTTGCGGGACAGGGGACGGATACGCAGTATTTT
TRBV6-5,TRBJ2-3,TRBD2,.,CASRYGGAADTQYF,TGTGCCAGCAGGTACGGGGGGGCCGCAGATACGCAGTATTTT
TRBV29-1,TRBJ2-3,TRBD1,few,CSLRQGVTDTQYF,TGCAGCCTACGACAGGGGGTCACAGATACGCAGTATTTT
TRBV4-1,TRBJ1-1,.,.,CASSQVTVNTEAFF,TGCGCCAGCAGCCAGGTTACGGTGAACACTGAAGCTTTCTTT
TRBV7-9,TRBJ1-4,.,.,CASSLGRAGNEKLFF,TGTGCCAGCAGCTTAGGCAGGGCCGGTAATGAAAAACTGTTTTTT
TRBV29-1,TRBJ1-3,.,few,CSVVTGSGNTIYF,TGCAGCGTTGTTACAGGCTCTGGAAACACCATATATTTT